The sequence of this T cell receptor beta chain was determined in a study of PD-1 blockade in classical Hodgkin lymphoma (TCRdb year 2020). Some background on the complete study: Nivolumab dosing was 3 mg/kg intravenously every 2 weeks, continuing until either disease progression or unacceptable toxicity. To define a peripheral blood immune signature of response to PD-1 blockade in classical Hodgkin lymphoma, the study combined TCR beta sequencing with CyTOF. Here is what the overall study found, with its caveats: Baseline TCR diversity was reported to be lower in newly diagnosed patients than in healthy donors and to be lower still in relapsed/refractory patients. The study was restricted to a single clinical trial cohort, and the causes of repertoire differences, possibly disease activity or prior therapy, were left undefined. Patients starting nivolumab less than 1 year after ASCT had lower diversity and were excluded from later analyses to avoid confounding by immune reconstitution. Trial patients with a complete response had baseline diversity similar to that of newly diagnosed patients, while partial responders and progressors had significantly lower diversity. By C4D1, a significant rise was seen in CD4+ TCR diversity but not in CD8+ TCR diversity (p=0.0027 vs p=0.16), and the rise was most apparent among complete responders (p=0.02).

Genomic DNA was extracted with the Qiagen DNeasy kit from unsorted PBMCs and from negatively selected CD4+ and CD8+ fractions. Using primers that anneal to V and J segments, immunoSEQ multiplex PCR amplified the TCR beta CDR3 regions. A synthetic immune receptor repertoire was used to minimize amplification bias, and remaining bias was computationally removed after sequencing. The study's own analysis went as follows. Custom Python scripts were used to quantify repertoire diversity as the Shannon entropy index. Unsorted, CD4+ and CD8+ repertoires were examined separately, except in combined analyses, for which CD4+ and CD8+ sequences were merged in silico. A clone was considered expanded if an increase in frequency of at least 2-fold after treatment relative to C1D1 was found, and a pseudocount of 0.5 was applied to clones undetected at baseline. Clones with 0 or 1 copy at C1D1 were defined as singleton clones, while clones with 2 or more copies were defined as non-singleton clones. Clones expanded in unsorted samples were assigned a CD4+, CD8+ or unknown annotation through matching of protein sequences in sorted samples from the same patient. Diversity changes from C1D1 to C4D1 were tested in paired samples using Wilcoxon tests. As stored in TCRdb, this immuneACCESS dataset retains in-frame rearrangements with V and J assigned. A fraction of the clones does not appear; measured against another copy, unresolved V genes explain less than half of the discrepancy, and the remainder lacks a known reason. The V and J calls and clone size are taken from that table; D and trimming were inferred from the DNA. Counted in this sample were some 10,000 clones; over 80% of them appeared once. The ten largest clones represent roughly 41% of the sample.

On this clone itself: Its antigen is not yet known. The record has no base qualities; no much larger clone is one base away.

The sample's time point, from its label and the paper: cycle 4 day 1 (C4D1), after five to seven weeks of nivolumab. Relapse after autologous stem cell transplantation had occurred in all trial patients, and cohorts A, B and C were distinguished by prior brentuximab vedotin exposure. The trial cohort was composed of about 54 patients with relapsed/refractory classical Hodgkin lymphoma, for whom complete response, partial response or progressive disease was recorded as best overall response. Single-agent nivolumab was administered to trial patients in the multi-cohort phase II CheckMate 205 trial. An independent review committee assessed best overall response by applying the 2007 International Working Group response criteria. Trial PBMCs were obtained immediately prior to nivolumab initiation (C1D1) and on therapy at cycle 2 day 1 and cycle 4 day 1. After peripheral blood was drawn into 8 mL Vacutainer Cell Preparation Tubes, PBMCs were isolated by centrifugation and then cryopreserved.

The TCR sequence derives from a human donor with classical Hodgkin lymphoma. The sequences come from peripheral blood mononuclear cells (PBMCs), collected before the fourth cycle of nivolumab.

The sequence in DNA is TGTGCCAGCAGCGTCCTTCCCTCTGAGGGCGGCTCCTACAATGAGCAGTTCTTC. Its product reads: CASSVLPSEGGSYNEQFF. Here the chain combines TRBV9 and TRBJ2-1; a tentative D call is TRBD2 (5 bases match). The CDR3 contains 18 residues, cysteine and phenylalanine counted. CDR3 DNA only is kept here, 54 bases in frame from base 1. As encoded in the germline V gene, CDR1 is SGDLS while CDR2 is YYNGEE. Cut back by 2 bases and 0 bases, the V and J ends lie 18 bases apart.